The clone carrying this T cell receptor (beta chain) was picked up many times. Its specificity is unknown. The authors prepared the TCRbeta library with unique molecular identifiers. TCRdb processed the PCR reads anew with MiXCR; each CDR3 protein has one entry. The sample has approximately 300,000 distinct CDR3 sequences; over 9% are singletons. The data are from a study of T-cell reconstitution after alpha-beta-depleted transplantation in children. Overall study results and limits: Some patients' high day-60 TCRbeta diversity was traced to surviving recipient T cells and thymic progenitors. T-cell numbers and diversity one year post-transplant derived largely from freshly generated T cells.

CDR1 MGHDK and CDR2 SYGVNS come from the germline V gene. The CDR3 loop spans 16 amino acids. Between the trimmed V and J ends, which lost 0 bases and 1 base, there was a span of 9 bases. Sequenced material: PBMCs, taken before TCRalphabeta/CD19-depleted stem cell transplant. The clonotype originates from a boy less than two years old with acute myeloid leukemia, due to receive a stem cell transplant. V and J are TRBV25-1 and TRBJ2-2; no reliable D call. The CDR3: CASSEYWTVNTGELFF. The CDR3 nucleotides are TGTGCCAGCAGTGAATACTGGACGGTGAACACCGGGGAGCTGTTTTTT.